The 28 T cell receptor beta chains below come from one sample, sequenced in a study of cytomegalovirus exposure and HLA in healthy donors. The PCR had 60 Vbeta and 13 Jbeta primers. This table comes from immunoSEQ multiplex PCR, and its TCRdb copy is limited to in-frame clones, with some not included. This sample has approximately 110,000 clones; more than 65% occur once, and the top ten carry around 13%. Sequencing was performed on PBMCs. Every receptor here comes from a woman in her sixties in good health and CMV-seropositive.

This chain uses TRBV6-6 with TRBJ1-6; D is possibly TRBD1 (6 bases). The CDR3 covers 15 residues. Trimming removed 7 bases from V and 2 bases from J, with 12 bases in between. In germline, CDR1 is MNHNY, CDR2 SVGAGI (reference sequence). CDR3 coding DNA: TGTGCCAGCACAAGGGGGATCGCCTATAATTCACCCCTCCACTTT. Its translation is CASTRGIAYNSPLHF.

This clone was counted a few times. The chain combines TRBV5-1 with TRBJ2-6; possible D gene TRBD1, 5 bases. The CDR3 sequence is 15 residues long. Germline CDR1 and CDR2: SGHRS and YFSETQ. Trimming removed 4 bases at V and 0 bases at J, with 8 bases between. Here the CDR3 reads CASSLDSSGANVLTF. CDR3 sequence (DNA): TGCGCCAGCAGCCTAGACAGCTCTGGGGCCAACGTCCTGACTTTC.

Here the CDR3 DNA reads TGTGCCAGCAGTGACTACGGACAGTACTACGATGGCTACACCTTC. This translates into CASSDYGQYYDGYTF. This sequence joins TRBV25-1 and TRBJ1-2; D perhaps matches TRBD1 (6 bases). CDR1 is MGHDK, CDR2 SYGVNS, per germline. V was clipped by 3 bases and J by 6 bases, with 17 bases between them. CDR3 size: 15 residues.

The rearrangement links TRBV27 to TRBJ2-7; 10 nucleotides agree with TRBD1. The CDR3 covers 13 residues. Germline V lookup: CDR1 MNHEY, CDR2 SMNVEV (reference sequence). The J segment lost 7 bases and the V segment lost 5 bases, leaving 5 bases of the junction unmatched. CDR3 nucleotide sequence: TGTGCCAGCAGTGTGGGACAGGGGTGGGAGCAGTACTTC. This encodes CASSVGQGWEQYF.

The chain has TRBV11-2 and TRBJ2-1; 12 bases are shared with TRBD1. The CDR3 sequence is 15 residues long. Losses at the gene ends were 1 base for V and 10 bases for J; bases not matched to a gene: 5. The V gene's germline CDR1 is SGHAT and CDR2 FQNNGV. In DNA, the CDR3 is TGTGCCAGCAGCTTAGGCGGGACAGGGGGCCAGGAGCAGTTCTTC. Its translation is CASSLGGTGGQEQFF.

CDR3 in amino acids: CASSLAFGKKYEQYF. In DNA, the CDR3 is TGTGCCAGCAGCTTAGCGTTTGGCAAGAAGTACGAGCAGTACTTC. The chain is built from TRBV7-8 and TRBJ2-7; D remains ambiguous. Trimming pared 0 bases from V and 4 bases from J, leaving 13 bases between. This CDR3 is built from 15 residues. Germline CDR1 SGHVS, CDR2 FQNEAQ. The whole variable domain, filled in from reference TRBV7-8 and TRBJ2-7, reads GAGVSQSPRYKVAKRGQDVALRCDPISGHVSLFWYQQALGQGPEFLTYFQNEAQLDKSGLPSDRFFAERPEGSVSTLKIQRTQQEDSAVYLCASSLAFGKKYEQYFGPGTRLTVT.

J is TRBJ1-2 and V is TRBV28; D is possibly TRBD1 (6 bases). The V end lost 5 bases, the J end lost 8 bases, and 15 bases lay between the germline ends. The CDR3 is made up of 13 amino acids. Germline V gene lookup returns CDR1 MDHEN and CDR2 SYDVKM. The chain's CDR3 is CASSNRAARGYTF. The CDR3 DNA sequence: TGTGCCAGCAGTAACAGGGCTGCGAGGGGCTACACCTTC.

The chain employs TRBV11-3 and TRBJ1-5, with no clear D. The germline V and J ends were trimmed by 0 bases and 3 bases, with 9 bases remaining between them. CDR1 and CDR2 from the germline V gene are SGHNT and YENEEA. CDR3 size: 15 residues. The CDR3 DNA sequence: TGTGCCAGCAGCTTAGAACGAGGACTCAATCAGCCCCAGCATTTT. Translation gives CASSLERGLNQPQHF. The whole variable domain, filled in from reference TRBV11-3 and TRBJ1-5, reads EAGVVQSPRYKIIEKKQPVAFWCNPISGHNTLYWYLQNLGQGPELLIRYENEEAVDDSQLPKDRFSAERLKGVDSTLKIQPAELGDSAVYLCASSLERGLNQPQHFGDGTRLSIL.

J is TRBJ2-3 and V is TRBV5-1; TRBD2 aligns across 8 bases. The CDR3 runs to 15 residues. From germline, CDR1 is SGHRS and CDR2 YFSETQ. With V trimmed by 5 bases and J by 3 bases, 8 bases remained unmatched. The CDR3 region has the DNA TGCGCCAGCAGATCAGCAGCGGGAGTAACAGATACGCAGTATTTT. Translation gives CASRSAAGVTDTQYF.

The V and J genes are TRBV7-9 and TRBJ1-2; 10 bases line up with TRBD1. The CDR3 has 14 amino acids. V shed 5 bases, J shed 8 bases, and the junction held 8 bases outside the gene matches. CDR1 SEHNR and CDR2 FQNEAQ come from the germline V gene (reference sequence). The CDR3 reads CASSAGQGKGGYTF. In DNA, the CDR3 is TGTGCCAGCAGCGCGGGACAGGGGAAGGGGGGCTACACCTTC. The full variable domain, in which reference TRBV7-9 and TRBJ1-2 provide the parts outside the CDR3, is DTGVSQNPRHKITKRGQNVTFRCDPISEHNRLYWYRQTLGQGPEFLTYFQNEAQLEKSRLLSDRFSAERPKGSFSTLEIQRTEQGDSAMYLCASSAGQGKGGYTFGSGTRLTVV.

V and J are TRBV7-3 and TRBJ2-5; possible D gene TRBD1, 6 bases. V lost 3 bases and J 6 bases, leaving 23 bases between the germline ends. CDR1 and CDR2 (germline): SGHTA, FQGTGA. The CDR3 is 17 residues long. CDR3 protein: CASSFGGGITSQKTQYF. CDR3 nucleotide sequence: TGTGCCAGCAGCTTTGGTGGGGGCATAACGAGTCAAAAGACCCAGTACTTC.

This chain connects TRBV28 to TRBJ2-7; TRBD1 is a possible D gene (6 bases). There are 15 residues in the CDR3. Deletions cut 2 bases from V and 7 bases from J, with 18 bases between. Germline V gene sequence: CDR1 MDHEN, CDR2 SYDVKM. CDR3 nucleotides: TGTGCCAGCAGTTTAGTATACAGGGAACTACGGGAGCAGTACTTC. It yields the protein CASSLVYRELREQYF.

The rearrangement uses TRBV27 and TRBJ1-2; TRBD1 matches 7 bases. V lost 3 bases to trimming and J lost 5 bases; unmatched junction nucleotides: 9. The germline V gene has CDR1 MNHEY and CDR2 SMNVEV (reference sequence). This CDR3 contains 15 residues. For the CDR3, the DNA is TGTGCCAGCAGTTTCGGAAACAGGGGCGATTATGGCTACACCTTC. Protein: CASSFGNRGDYGYTF.

The chain links TRBV12-5 to TRBJ2-1; no definite D call. There are 15 residues in the CDR3. Germline values: CDR1 LGHNT, CDR2 FRNRAP. Trimming pared 2 bases from V and 3 bases from J, leaving 11 bases between. CDR3 nucleotides: TGTGCTAGTGGTTTGCCAGTTGGTGGCTACAATGAGCAGTTCTTC. Amino acids: CASGLPVGGYNEQFF.

This clone was seen a handful of times. The CDR3 sequence: CASSLTGGRNIQYF. The CDR3 nucleotides are TGTGCCAGCAGCCTTACAGGGGGTCGAAACATTCAGTACTTC. This chain connects TRBV7-3 to TRBJ2-4; 8 bases align to TRBD1. The CDR3 extends over 14 amino acids. The trim removed 5 bases at V and 6 bases at J, leaving 6 bases unmatched. Germline loops: CDR1 SGHTA, CDR2 FQGTGA.

This sequence joins TRBV5-1 and TRBJ1-1; tentative D call: TRBD1 (6 bases). Looked up from germline, CDR1 is SGHRS and CDR2 is YFSETQ. Trimming pared 4 bases from V and 1 base from J, leaving 11 bases between. CDR3 length: 14 residues. The CDR3 DNA reads as TGCGCCAGCAGCGGGGGAGGGGGGAACACTGAAGCTTTCTTT. Translating it yields CASSGGGGNTEAFF. Full variable domain (outside the CDR3, taken from reference TRBV5-1 and TRBJ1-1): KAGVTQTPRYLIKTRGQQVTLSCSPISGHRSVSWYQQTPGQGLQFLFEYFSETQRNKGNFPGRFSGRQFSNSRSEMNVSTLELGDSALYLCASSGGGGNTEAFFGQGTRLTVV.

V and J are TRBV5-1 and TRBJ2-1, with TRBD2 as a possible D gene (5 bases). This CDR3 comprises 15 residues. In germline, CDR1 is SGHRS, CDR2 YFSETQ. V was trimmed by 0 bases and J by 4 bases, leaving 11 bases between them. The CDR3 sequence: CASSLDERSYNEQFF. The CDR3, as DNA: TGCGCCAGCAGCTTGGACGAGCGGTCATACAATGAGCAGTTCTTC.

The chain links TRBV27 to TRBJ2-5; 11 positions agree with TRBD2. The CDR3 runs to 15 residues. The V segment lost 8 bases and the J segment 4 bases; nucleotides outside the gene matches: 9. Germline values: CDR1 MNHEY, CDR2 SMNVEV (reference sequence). CDR3 sequence reads: CASALAGGLGETQYF. CDR3 DNA: TGTGCCAGCGCTTTAGCGGGAGGGTTGGGAGAGACCCAGTACTTC.

The chain carries TRBV11-1 and TRBJ1-1; D is unresolved. V was shortened by 1 base and J by 0 bases, with 6 bases between the two germline ends. Germline V CDR1 and CDR2: SGHAT, FQDESV (reference sequence). CDR3 length equals 14 residues. CDR3: CASSLGHLNTEAFF. The CDR3 DNA reads TGTGCCAGCAGCTTAGGACATTTGAACACTGAAGCTTTCTTT.

This clone was recorded only once. This chain links TRBV7-2 with TRBJ1-2; TRBD1 aligns across 7 bases. This CDR3 has 13 amino acids. V lost 5 bases to trimming and J lost 10 bases; unmatched junction nucleotides: 10. Germline CDR1 and CDR2: SGHTA and FQGNSA. In DNA form, the CDR3 reads TGTGCCAGCAGCGCTCCGGGACAGAGTAACTACACCTTC. Protein: CASSAPGQSNYTF.

This clone appeared a single time. The V call is TRBV5-1, the J call TRBJ2-3, with 8 bases identical to TRBD2. V dropped 4 bases and J dropped 0; count of bases not matched to a gene: 4. The CDR3 has 15 amino acids. From germline, CDR1 is SGHRS and CDR2 YFSETQ. CDR3: CASSPTSGSTDTQYF. CDR3 bases: TGCGCCAGCAGCCCTACTAGCGGAAGCACAGATACGCAGTATTTT.

The chain has TRBV5-4 and TRBJ1-1; the D gene is possibly TRBD1 (5 bases). Per the germline V gene, CDR1 is SGHNT and CDR2 is YYREEE (reference sequence). Trimming cost V 3 bases and J 3 bases, with 15 bases left between them. There are 15 residues in the CDR3. CDR3 protein: CASSSPGLLHTEAFF. CDR3 DNA: TGTGCCAGCAGCTCACCGGGACTCCTTCACACTGAAGCTTTCTTT. The full variable domain, completed using reference TRBV5-4 and TRBJ1-1, is ETGVTQSPTHLIKTRGQQVTLRCSSQSGHNTVSWYQQALGQGPQFIFQYYREEENGRGNFPPRFSGLQFPNYSSELNVNALELDDSALYLCASSSPGLLHTEAFFGQGTRLTVV.

The genes are TRBV15 and TRBJ2-7, with a weak D call TRBD2 (5 bases). The germline V gene has CDR1 LNHNV and CDR2 YYDKDF (reference sequence). V lost 3 bases and J lost 1, with 19 bases in between. This CDR3 is built from 17 residues. CDR3 amino acids: CATSSPNEGSGSYEQYF. For the CDR3, the DNA is TGTGCCACCAGCAGTCCTAATGAGGGAAGTGGGTCCTACGAGCAGTACTTC.

J is TRBJ2-7 and V is TRBV15; no reliable D call. V lost 4 bases and J lost 6, with 10 bases in between. The CDR3 sequence is 12 residues long. Germline CDR1 LNHNV, CDR2 YYDKDF (reference sequence). Here the CDR3 DNA reads TGTGCCACCAGCAAAAAAACTGGCGAGCAGTACTTC. Translating gives CATSKKTGEQYF.

The gene calls are TRBV6-1 and TRBJ2-7; TRBD1 is a possible D gene (5 bases). The CDR3 is made up of 16 amino acids. The germline V gene has CDR1 MNHNS and CDR2 SASEGT. Trimming removed 1 base at V and 0 bases at J, with 13 bases between. The CDR3 region has the DNA TGTGCCAGCAGTGAAGGTATGGGGCACGGCTCCTACGAGCAGTACTTC. As protein: CASSEGMGHGSYEQYF.

The chain uses TRBV29-1 and TRBJ1-1; perhaps TRBD1 as D (6 bases). Germline-derived CDR1 and CDR2 are SQVTM and ANQGSEA. The CDR3 is 15 amino acids. Trimming removed 6 bases from V and 3 bases from J, with 20 bases in between. CDR3 DNA sequence: TGCAGCGTGGTGGCCCGCAGGGGCGTGGACACTGAAGCTTTCTTT. It specifies CSVVARRGVDTEAFF.

J is TRBJ2-7 and V is TRBV7-2; 9 nucleotides align to TRBD2. The CDR3 totals 16 residues. Per germline, CDR1 SGHTA and CDR2 FQGNSA. Unmatched junction bases numbered 7, after V lost 4 bases and J lost 0 bases. In nucleotides, the CDR3 is TGTGCCAGCAGCTCTCCGACTAGCGGAAGCTCCTACGAGCAGTACTTC. This sequence encodes CASSSPTSGSSYEQYF. Supplemented by reference TRBV7-2 and TRBJ2-7, the full variable domain reads GAGVSQSPSNKVTEKGKDVELRCDPISGHTALYWYRQSLGQGLEFLIYFQGNSAPDKSGLPSDRFSAERTGGSVSTLTIQRTQQEDSAVYLCASSSPTSGSSYEQYFGPGTRLTVT.

The V call is TRBV28, the J call TRBJ2-7; 12 bases are shared with TRBD2. This CDR3 contains 15 residues. Germline values: CDR1 MDHEN, CDR2 SYDVKM. The V segment lost 4 bases and the J segment 7 bases; nucleotides outside the gene matches: 8. CDR3 bases: TGTGCCAGCAGTTCTGGGACTAGCGGGCGGGGTGAGCAGTACTTC. Its translation: CASSSGTSGRGEQYF.